This T cell receptor (beta chain) was captured by sequencing in a study of T cell responses to AZD1222 COVID-19 vaccine. Findings and limits, study-wide: Baseline serostatus was positive in only 5 to 7 AZD1222 recipients. The sample set comprised mostly white British donors with more females, and clonal diversity was possibly underestimated. Rises in breadth and depth of Spike-specific TCRs came after two AZD1222 doses.

The CDR3 contains 11 residues. Germline CDR1 KGHDR, CDR2 SFDVKD. V lost 0 bases and J 8 bases, leaving 0 bases between the germline ends. Sequencing was performed with immunoSEQ multiplex PCR; in TCRdb, only in-frame clones are kept and a portion is missing. The profile shows over 130,000 clones, around nine tenths of them singletons. Note on this clone: Its antigen is not known.

Analyses pooled second doses at about 4 or about 12 weeks. This TCR derives from an adult who received the AZD1222 COVID-19 vaccine. The chain employs TRBV24-1 and TRBJ2-2, with no clear D. The specimen comprised peripheral blood, sampled 28 days after the second AZD1222 dose. The CDR3 DNA reads as TGTGCCACCAGTGATTTGGGGGAGCTGTTTTTT. Amino acid sequence: CATSDLGELFF.